The 8 T cell receptor beta chains in this list originate from one sample, sequenced in a study of OX40 agonist ivuxolimab in advanced cancers. Receptor libraries were prepared by the immunoSEQ multiplex PCR assay. Held by TCRdb, this immuneACCESS table contains in-frame sequences only and omits some clones. Under half of the omission traces to an unresolved V gene where checked; the cause of the rest is unknown. In this sample the table shows 99,000 or so clones, around 96% of which occur a single time. The ten largest account for 2% to 2.5% of the sample. The sample here was CD4+ or CD8+ T cells sorted from blood, taken in a trial of the OX40 agonist ivuxolimab. These TCRs come from an adult with an advanced solid tumor such as melanoma, head and neck, liver or kidney cancer.

The chain uses TRBV5-1 and TRBJ1-5; TRBD1 matches 7 bases. The germline V gene encodes CDR1 SGHRS and CDR2 YFSETQ. The J segment lost 4 bases and the V segment lost 3 bases, leaving 4 bases of the junction unmatched. The CDR3 contains 14 residues. The CDR3 DNA is TGCGCCAGCAGCTCAACAGGGGCTAATCAGCCCCAGCATTTT. This translates into CASSSTGANQPQHF.

This chain joins TRBV6-5 and TRBJ2-3; no clear D gene. This CDR3 contains 13 residues. V dropped 5 bases and J dropped 4 bases, with 10 bases sitting between them. The germline gives CDR1 MNHEY, CDR2 SVGAGI. The CDR3 coding sequence is TGTGCCAGCAGTGCCTTCATTTCAGATACGCAGTATTTT. This sequence encodes CASSAFISDTQYF.

V is TRBV19 and J is TRBJ2-1; D gene unclear. This CDR3 spans 13 amino acids. Trimming took 0 bases from V and 7 from J, leaving 7 bases between them. CDR1 is LNHDA and CDR2 is SQIVND in the germline V gene (reference sequence). The CDR3 loop is CASSIDGYNEQFF. The CDR3 region has the DNA TGTGCCAGTAGTATAGACGGCTATAATGAGCAGTTCTTC. The whole variable domain, filled in from reference TRBV19 and TRBJ2-1, reads DGGITQSPKYLFRKEGQNVTLSCEQNLNHDAMYWYRQDPGQGLRLIYYSQIVNDFQKGDIAEGYSVSREKKESFPLTVTSAQKNPTAFYLCASSIDGYNEQFFGPGTRLTVL.

The chain links TRBV9 to TRBJ1-1; no definite D call. This CDR3 comprises 14 residues. The germline CDR1 and CDR2 sequences are SGDLS and YYNGEE. The V end lost 7 bases, the J end lost 1 base, and 14 bases lay between the germline ends. Written as DNA, the CDR3 is TGTGCCAGCCCCGTAAAGGAGGCGAACACTGAAGCTTTCTTT. It is translated as CASPVKEANTEAFF. Full variable domain (remainder filled in from reference TRBV9 and TRBJ1-1): DSGVTQTPKHLITATGQRVTLRCSPRSGDLSVYWYQQSLDQGLQFLIQYYNGEERAKGNILERFSAQQFPDLHSELNLSSLELGDSALYFCASPVKEANTEAFFGQGTRLTVV.

The chain links TRBV27 to TRBJ2-6; D is unclear. CDR1 MNHEY and CDR2 SMNVEV come from the germline V gene (reference sequence). The V and J ends lost 5 bases and 0 bases respectively, with 14 bases between them. The CDR3 extends over 17 amino acids. CDR3 region: CASSDWGGHSGANVLTF. The CDR3, as DNA: TGTGCCAGCAGTGATTGGGGTGGCCACTCTGGGGCCAACGTCCTGACTTTC.

The rearrangement uses TRBV5-6 and TRBJ2-2, with TRBD1 as a possible D gene (7 bases). Per germline, CDR1 SGHDT and CDR2 YYEEEE. The CDR3 runs 16 residues. V dropped 2 bases and J dropped 4 bases, with 15 bases sitting between them. CDR3 protein: CASSLYQGGPTGELFF. The DNA of the CDR3 is TGTGCCAGCAGCTTATATCAGGGGGGACCCACCGGGGAGCTGTTTTTT.

This rearrangement joins TRBV11-2 to TRBJ1-1, with 8 nucleotides matching TRBD1. The ends lost 5 bases at V and 4 bases at J; junction bases unmatched: 6. From germline, CDR1 is SGHAT and CDR2 FQNNGV. This CDR3 is built from 14 residues. CDR3 residues: CASSPTGAGTEAFF. DNA of the CDR3: TGTGCCAGCAGCCCGACAGGGGCTGGCACTGAAGCTTTCTTT.

The gene calls are TRBV28 and TRBJ2-5; 11 bases align to TRBD2. Trimming at V came to 7 bases and at J to 5 bases, leaving 9 bases not matched to a gene. The CDR3 is 15 amino acids. The germline gives CDR1 MDHEN, CDR2 SYDVKM. As DNA, the CDR3 is TGTGCCAGCACCCCACTAGCGGGAGACGCGGAGACCCAGTACTTC. Translating it yields CASTPLAGDAETQYF. The whole variable domain, filled in from reference TRBV28 and TRBJ2-5, reads DVKVTQSSRYLVKRTGEKVFLECVQDMDHENMFWYRQDPGLGLRLIYFSYDVKMKEKGDIPEGYSVSREKKERFSLILESASTNQTSMYLCASTPLAGDAETQYFGPGTRLLVL.